The present T cell receptor beta chain was sequenced within a study of beta chain features in type 1 diabetes. Central memory, naive, regulatory and stem cell-like memory CD4+ cells were sorted by CD45RO/CCR7/CD25/CD127/CD95/CD27. From germline, CDR1 is ENHRY and CDR2 SYGVKD. The length of the CDR3 is 13 residues. The V and J ends lost 5 bases and 5 bases respectively, with 10 bases between them. The table lists this clone with a few counts. The isolated RNA, all of it, was reverse transcribed, so expressed TCRB transcripts were what got sequenced. Data came from immunoSEQ multiplex PCR; TCRdb stores just in-frame clones and leaves some out. The table has roughly 170,000 clones, around 13% seen once.

The sequence was collected from a woman younger than 35 in good health. The V gene is TRBV10-3, the J gene TRBJ2-1; maybe TRBD1 (5 bases). The sequencing input was central memory CD4+ T cells from blood. As DNA, the CDR3 is TGTGCCATCAGTAAGAAAGGGGACAATGAGCAGTTCTTC. Protein sequence: CAISKKGDNEQFF.